This T cell receptor (beta chain) was identified in a study of molecular identifiers for immune sequencing clone quantification. V lost 4 bases, J lost 5 bases, and 15 bases lay in between. The germline V gene has CDR1 LGHNA and CDR2 YSLEER. The CDR3 is 15 amino acids. A single record per CDR3 protein comes from TCRdb applying MiXCR to the PCR reads. The table records 250,000 to 350,000 distinct CDR3 sequences, roughly 23% of them present only once. The TCR originated in a human donor in good health. Some libraries in this study had Jurkat cell RNA spiked in. The rearrangement links TRBV4-3 to TRBJ1-5, with D perhaps TRBD1 (5 bases). The sequenced material came from naive CD8+ T cells from blood, with Jurkat cell RNA spiked in. Subset specified: FACS-sorted CD8+CD4-CCR7+CD45RA+ naive T cells. The CDR3: CASSPGAGYDQPQHF. CDR3 nucleotides: TGCGCCAGCAGCCCTGGGGCAGGATACGATCAGCCCCAGCATTTT.